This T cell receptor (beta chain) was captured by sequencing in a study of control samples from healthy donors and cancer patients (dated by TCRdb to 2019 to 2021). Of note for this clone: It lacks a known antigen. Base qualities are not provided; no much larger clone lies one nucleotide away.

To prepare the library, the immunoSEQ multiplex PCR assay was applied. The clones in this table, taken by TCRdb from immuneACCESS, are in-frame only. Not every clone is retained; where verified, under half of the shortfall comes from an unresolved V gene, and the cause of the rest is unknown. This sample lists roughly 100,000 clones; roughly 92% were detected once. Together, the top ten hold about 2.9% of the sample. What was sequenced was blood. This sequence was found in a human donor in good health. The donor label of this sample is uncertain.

The DNA sequence follows: TGTGCCAGCTCACCACGGGGGGGCGGCCAAGAGACCCAGTACTTC. Its coded protein is CASSPRGGGQETQYF. The chain links TRBV18 with TRBJ2-5; the D segment could be TRBD2, given 7 matching bases. Cut back by 1 base and 1 base, the V and J ends lie 10 bases apart. In the germline V gene, CDR1 corresponds to KGHSH and CDR2 to LQKENI. The CDR3 runs 15 residues from the cysteine to the phenylalanine. The retained sequence is limited to the CDR3, 45 bases, with the frame set at the first base.